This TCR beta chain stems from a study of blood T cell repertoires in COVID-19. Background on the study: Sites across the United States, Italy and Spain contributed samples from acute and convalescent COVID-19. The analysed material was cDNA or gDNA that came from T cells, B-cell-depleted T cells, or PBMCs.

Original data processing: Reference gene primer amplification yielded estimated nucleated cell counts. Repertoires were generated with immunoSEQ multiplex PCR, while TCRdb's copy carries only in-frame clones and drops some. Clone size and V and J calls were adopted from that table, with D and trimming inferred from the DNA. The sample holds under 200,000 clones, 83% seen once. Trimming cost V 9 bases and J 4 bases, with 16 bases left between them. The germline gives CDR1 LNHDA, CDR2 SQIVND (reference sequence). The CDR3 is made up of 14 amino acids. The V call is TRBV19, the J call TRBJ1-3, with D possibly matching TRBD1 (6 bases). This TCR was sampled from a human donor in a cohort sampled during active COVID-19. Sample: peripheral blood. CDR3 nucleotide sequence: TGTGCCAGCAACCTCGGGACACTGGGAAACACCATATATTTT. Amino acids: CASNLGTLGNTIYF. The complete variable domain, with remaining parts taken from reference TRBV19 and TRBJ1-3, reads DGGITQSPKYLFRKEGQNVTLSCEQNLNHDAMYWYRQDPGQGLRLIYYSQIVNDFQKGDIAEGYSVSREKKESFPLTVTSAQKNPTAFYLCASNLGTLGNTIYFGEGSWLTVV.